One sample yielded the 7 T cell receptor beta chains listed below, sequenced in a study of Ad26.COV2.S vaccination and SARS-CoV-2 variants. Sequencing was performed with immunoSEQ multiplex PCR; in TCRdb, only in-frame clones are kept and a portion is missing. The data show around 300,000 clones, approximately 90% seen once. Specified treatment: about 20 received Ad26.COV2.S at low or high dose, single or two shots; roughly five received placebo; per-sample allocation not given. On day 63 after the first injection, vaccine and placebo recipients gave samples. The starting material was peripheral blood, obtained in a trial of Ad26.COV2.S vaccine versus placebo. Receptors originate from a person between 18 and 60 years old who received the Ad26.COV2.S COVID-19 vaccine or a placebo.

The chain uses TRBV5-1 and TRBJ2-2, with TRBD2 identical over 12 bases. Germline CDR1 reads SGHRS; CDR2 reads YFSETQ. The CDR3 loop spans 20 amino acids. Losses at the gene ends were 0 bases for V and 4 bases for J; bases not matched to a gene: 13. CDR3 nucleotides: TGCGCCAGCAGCTTGGTCGCTAGCGGGAGGGCCTTAGCCGGCACCGGGGAGCTGTTTTTT. This codes for CASSLVASGRALAGTGELFF.

The genes are TRBV19 and TRBJ2-3; D is undetermined. Germline lookup yields CDR1 LNHDA and CDR2 SQIVND (reference sequence). V was cut by 8 bases and J by 3 bases, with 9 bases left in between. The CDR3 contains 12 residues. CDR3 sequence: CASASTTDTQYF. In DNA, the CDR3 is TGTGCCAGTGCCAGCACGACAGATACGCAGTATTTT.

The chain has TRBV14 and TRBJ1-6; D remains unclear. V lost 2 bases to trimming and J lost 7 bases, with 6 bases between them. Germline loops: CDR1 SGHDN, CDR2 FVKESK. The CDR3 covers 13 residues. The CDR3 protein is CASSQYSNSPLHF. CDR3 nucleotide sequence: TGTGCCAGCAGCCAATACTCGAATTCACCCCTCCACTTT.

As DNA, the CDR3 is TGTGCCGGGGACACCTTTAACTATGGCTACACCTTC. This sequence encodes CAGDTFNYGYTF. The chain recombines TRBV30 with TRBJ1-2, with D tentatively TRBD1 (6 bases). Trimming cost V 8 bases and J 1 base, with 11 bases left between them. The germline CDR1 and CDR2 sequences are GTSNPN and SVGIG (reference sequence). CDR3 size: 12 residues.

The chain uses TRBV10-1 and TRBJ2-1; TRBD2 is a possible D gene (6 bases). Trimming stripped 2 bases from V and 5 bases from J, with 16 bases between. The CDR3 loop spans 16 amino acids. Per the germline V gene, CDR1 is WNHNN and CDR2 is SYGVQD (reference sequence). The CDR3 DNA reads as TGCGCCAGCAGTGAGGTCGAGCGGGCCGACCACAATGAGCAGTTCTTC. Its translation: CASSEVERADHNEQFF.

The CDR3 DNA follows: TGCGCCAGCAGCGGCCTGACAGGGGGACAAGAGACCCAGTACTTC. It specifies CASSGLTGGQETQYF. This chain links TRBV5-1 with TRBJ2-5, with 9 bases fitting TRBD1. The CDR3 has 15 residues. Germline trimming cut 4 bases from V and 2 bases from J; bases unmatched to any gene: 6. Germline lookup yields CDR1 SGHRS and CDR2 YFSETQ.

The chain links TRBV21-1 to TRBJ1-2; TRBD1 was called by the table and not checked on the DNA. TRBV21-1 is termed a pseudogene. This CDR3 has 14 residues. This CDR3 is CASRIDRPPYGYTF. In DNA, the CDR3 is TGTGCCAGCAGAATCGACAGGCCGCCTTATGGCTACACCTTC.